What follows are 8 T cell receptor beta chains derived from one specimen sequenced in a study of blood T cell repertoires in COVID-19. Libraries were prepared by immunoSEQ multiplex PCR; TCRdb keeps only in-frame clonotypes and omits some of them. The sample lists about 190,000 clones, more than 85% occurring once. The sequenced sample was peripheral blood. The receptor set was obtained from a man aged 25-40 years with acute or convalescent COVID-19.

This chain connects TRBV12-3 or TRBV12-4 to TRBJ2-2, with D possibly matching TRBD2 (5 bases). The CDR3 runs to 13 residues. The V end lost 8 bases, the J end lost 4 bases, and 11 bases lay between the germline ends. CDR3 DNA sequence: TGTGCCAGCGGGCATCGGGGCACCGGGGAGCTGTTTTTT. Its translation is CASGHRGTGELFF.

The CDR3 DNA sequence: TGTGCCAGCAGCCAGTCGTCCGGGACTGATATCTTCTCTGGGGCCAACGTCCTGACTTTC. Encoded protein: CASSQSSGTDIFSGANVLTF. The rearrangement uses TRBV14 and TRBJ2-6, with D maybe TRBD2 (6 bases). Trimming cost V 3 bases and J 0 bases, with 21 bases left between them. The CDR3 covers 20 residues. Germline V gene sequence: CDR1 SGHDN, CDR2 FVKESK.

This chain connects TRBV6-1 to TRBJ2-3; TRBD1 is a possible D gene (6 bases). This CDR3 is 15 amino acids long. V dropped 2 bases and J dropped 2 bases, with 11 bases sitting between them. Per germline, CDR1 MNHNS and CDR2 SASEGT. Here the CDR3 reads CASSEPGHITDTQYF. The CDR3 DNA reads as TGTGCCAGCAGTGAACCGGGACACATCACAGATACGCAGTATTTT.

This clone was observed a few times. The chain joins TRBV4-1 to TRBJ2-1; D is unresolved. Germline lookup yields CDR1 MGHRA and CDR2 YSYEKL. Trimming cost V 0 bases and J 8 bases, with 11 bases left between them. The CDR3 has 14 amino acids. CDR3 nucleotide sequence: TGCGCCAGCAGCCAAGAAAGCACGTTCGATGAGCAGTTCTTC. As protein: CASSQESTFDEQFF.

V is TRBV1 and J is TRBJ1-5; the D call TRBD1 from the table was never checked on the DNA. TRBV1 is deemed a pseudogene. The CDR3 is 15 residues long. The CDR3 loop is CTSSQLDKGNQPQHF. The CDR3 DNA is TGCACCAGCAGCCAACTGGACAAAGGCAATCAGCCCCAGCATTTT.

This clone has just a few counts. The rearrangement links TRBV5-1 to TRBJ2-1, with 11 bases lining up with TRBD2. The J segment lost 7 bases and the V segment lost 2 bases, leaving 2 bases of the junction unmatched. This CDR3 has 14 residues. Germline CDR1 SGHRS, CDR2 YFSETQ. This chain's CDR3 is CASSFTSGSNEQFF. DNA of the CDR3: TGCGCCAGCAGCTTCACTAGCGGGAGTAATGAGCAGTTCTTC.

The rearrangement uses TRBV30 and TRBJ1-3, with 7 bases that match TRBD1. From germline, CDR1 is GTSNPN and CDR2 SVGIG (reference sequence). This CDR3 is built from 15 residues. With V trimmed by 8 bases and J by 3 bases, 13 bases remained unmatched. The CDR3 loop reads CAATEAGGLGNTIYF. CDR3 nucleotide sequence: TGTGCCGCTACGGAGGCAGGGGGTCTTGGAAACACCATATATTTT.

The V gene is TRBV30, the J gene TRBJ2-2; TRBD2 agrees at 11 bases. V was pared by 5 bases and J by 6 bases, with 8 bases of the junction left unmatched. Germline CDR1 GTSNPN, CDR2 SVGIG (reference sequence). This CDR3 region has 15 residues. This CDR3 reads CAWSTVAGGPGELFF. In DNA form, the CDR3 reads TGTGCCTGGTCTACTGTAGCGGGGGGGCCCGGGGAGCTGTTTTTT.